This entry features one TCR beta chain sequence. Its antigen is as yet unknown. Several immunoSEQ 96-well plates shared each subset's DNA, each plate a replicate. Original processing notes: Filtering of immunoSEQ junctional sequences could not match full-length read filtering. The repertoire was sequenced with immunoSEQ multiplex PCR; TCRdb's copy has only in-frame clones and lacks some. V, J and clone size are taken as reported in that table, and D and trimming were inferred from the DNA itself. The sample yields hundreds of thousands of clones, roughly 96% seen once. The source of the sample is a study of shared clonotypes between healthy human individuals. Whole-study context: There were three CD4 naive, three CD4 memory, two CD8 naive and one CD8 memory plates per donor.

Study-level results: Investigators expected sequencing depth to affect clonotype sharing among donors.

The CDR3 loop spans 15 amino acids. V lost 4 bases to trimming and J lost 7 bases; unmatched junction nucleotides: 6. Germline V gene data show CDR1 as WSHSY and CDR2 as SAAADI. Naive CD8 cells, CD45RO-negative and positively selected for CCR7, excluded terminally differentiated effector memory CD45RA+ cells. V gene TRBV10-2 combines with J gene TRBJ2-1, with TRBD2 matching over 11 bases. This clonotype originated in a man aged 30 to 39 in good health. Sequencing was done on a sample of naive CD8+ T cells sorted from blood. The CDR3 region has the DNA TGCGCCAGCAGTGGACTAGCGGGGCCCCTAAATGAGCAGTTCTTC. Its protein product is CASSGLAGPLNEQFF.